This TCR beta chain was sequenced for a study of blood T cell repertoires in COVID-19. Study-wide context: The United States, Italy and Spain provided the acute and convalescent COVID-19 samples. PBMCs, B-cell-depleted T cells, or T cells provided the cDNA or gDNA that made up the material.

In the study's own analysis: Using reference gene primer amplification, nucleated cell counts were estimated. Measured with immunoSEQ multiplex PCR; TCRdb has only the in-frame clones, and not every one. From that table come the V and J calls and clone size; the DNA was used to work out D and trimming. The sample carries under 350,000 clones, about 85% recorded once. This clone was counted a single time. The CDR3 runs 13 residues. Per germline, CDR1 SNHLY and CDR2 FYNNEI. The V and J ends lost 6 bases and 4 bases respectively, with 10 bases between them. This chain links TRBV2 with TRBJ2-1; tentative D call: TRBD1 (5 bases). Source material: peripheral blood. This TCR came from a human donor in a cohort sampled during active COVID-19. CDR3: CASSLGAYNEQFF. The CDR3 DNA reads as TGTGCCAGCAGCCTTGGGGCGTACAATGAGCAGTTCTTC. Drawing the rest from reference TRBV2 and TRBJ2-1, the complete variable domain is EPEVTQTPSHQVTQMGQEVILRCVPISNHLYFYWYRQILGQKVEFLVSFYNNEISEKSEIFDDQFSVERPDGSNFTLKIRSTKLEDSAMYFCASSLGAYNEQFFGPGTRLTVL.